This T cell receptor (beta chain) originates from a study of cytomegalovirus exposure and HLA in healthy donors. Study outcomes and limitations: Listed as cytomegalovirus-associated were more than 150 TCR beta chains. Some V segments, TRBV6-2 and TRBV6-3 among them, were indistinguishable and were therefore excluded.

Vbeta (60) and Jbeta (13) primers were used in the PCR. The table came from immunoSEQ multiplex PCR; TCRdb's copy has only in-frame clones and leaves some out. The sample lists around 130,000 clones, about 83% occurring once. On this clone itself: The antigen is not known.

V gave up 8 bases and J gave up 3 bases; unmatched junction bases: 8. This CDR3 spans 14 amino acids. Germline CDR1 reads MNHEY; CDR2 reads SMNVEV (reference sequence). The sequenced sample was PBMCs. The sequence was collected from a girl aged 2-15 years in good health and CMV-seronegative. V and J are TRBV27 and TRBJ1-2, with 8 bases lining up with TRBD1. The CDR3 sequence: CASRWTGRDYGYTF. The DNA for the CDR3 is TGTGCCAGCCGGTGGACAGGGAGGGACTATGGCTACACCTTC.